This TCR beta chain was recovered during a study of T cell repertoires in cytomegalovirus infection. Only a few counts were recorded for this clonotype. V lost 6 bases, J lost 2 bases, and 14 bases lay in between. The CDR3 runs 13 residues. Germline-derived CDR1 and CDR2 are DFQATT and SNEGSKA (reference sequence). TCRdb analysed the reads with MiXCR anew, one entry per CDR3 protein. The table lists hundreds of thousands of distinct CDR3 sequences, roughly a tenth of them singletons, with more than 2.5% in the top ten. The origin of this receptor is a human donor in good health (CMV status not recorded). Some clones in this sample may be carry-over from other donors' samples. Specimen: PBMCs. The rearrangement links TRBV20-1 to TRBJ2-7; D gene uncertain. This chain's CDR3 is CSAKSSGPYEQYV. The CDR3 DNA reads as TGCAGTGCCAAGAGCTCAGGACCCTACGAGCAGTACGTC.